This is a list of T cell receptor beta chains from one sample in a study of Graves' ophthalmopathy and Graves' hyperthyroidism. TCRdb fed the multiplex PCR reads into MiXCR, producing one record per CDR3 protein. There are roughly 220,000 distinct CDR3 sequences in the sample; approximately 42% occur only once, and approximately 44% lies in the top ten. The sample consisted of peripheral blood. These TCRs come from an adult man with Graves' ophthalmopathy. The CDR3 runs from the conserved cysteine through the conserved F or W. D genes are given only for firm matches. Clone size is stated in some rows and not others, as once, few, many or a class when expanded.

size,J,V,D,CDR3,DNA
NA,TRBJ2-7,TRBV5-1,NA,CARSQGTSYEQYF,TGTGCTAGATCGCAGGGGACGTCCTACGAGCAGTACTTC
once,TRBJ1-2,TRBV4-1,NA,CASSQDRFWGQGSLGYTF,NA
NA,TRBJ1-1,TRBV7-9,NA,CASSSLQGMFDTEAFF,TGTGCCAGCAGCTCCTTACAGGGTATGTTTGACACTGAAGCTTTCTTT
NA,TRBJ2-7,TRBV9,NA,CASSSQDYEQYF,TGTGCCAGCAGCTCGCAGGACTACGAGCAGTACTTC
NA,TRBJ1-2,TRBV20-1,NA,CSAREWGFGGYTF,TGCAGTGCTAGAGAATGGGGCTTCGGGGGCTACACCTTC
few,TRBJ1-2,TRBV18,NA,CASSPGRAVGGYTF,TGTGCCAGCTCACCTGGTCGGGCAGTCGGTGGCTACACCTTC
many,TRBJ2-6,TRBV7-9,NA,CASSSRLLELDRGSGANVLTF,TGTGCCAGCAGTTCACGTTTACTGGAACTAGATAGGGGCTCTGGGGCCAACGTCCTGACTTTC
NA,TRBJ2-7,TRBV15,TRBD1,CATSRGLGQEDYEQYF,TGTGCCACCAGCAGAGGGTTAGGACAGGAGGACTACGAGCAGTACTTC
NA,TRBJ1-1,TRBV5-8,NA,CASSLMGTGRAFF,TGTGCCAGCAGCTTAATGGGTACTGGGAGGGCTTTCTTT
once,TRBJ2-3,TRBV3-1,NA,CASSRGDTQYF,TGTGCCAGCAGCCGCGGAGATACGCAGTATTTT